This record covers a single T cell receptor (beta chain). What it binds is unknown. The PCR used 52 TRBV and 13 TRBJ primers. Assay: immunoSEQ multiplex PCR; the TCRdb copy retains only in-frame clones and omits some. The sample lists 21,000 or so clones; approximately 93% were seen once. This entry comes from a study of regulatory T cells. Study-level points and caveats: Regulatory T cells showed the strongest V-J pair restriction and V/J gene skewing among patient repertoires. Shannon entropy was nonsignificantly lower in patient CD8+ T cells than control CD8+ cells.

A couple of CD3G-deficient patients had more severe autoimmunity; all had some. Patients aged 2 to 39 years had fewer naive and more memory CD4+ and CD8+ T cells. Losses at the gene ends were 4 bases for V and 3 bases for J; bases not matched to a gene: 7. CDR1 and CDR2 (germline): SGHKS, YYEKEE (reference sequence). The CDR3 length is 15 residues. Sequencing was carried out using CD8+ T cells sorted from blood. The chain carries TRBV5-5 and TRBJ2-7, with 10 positions matching TRBD1. The source is a child aged 2 to 10 with CD3G deficiency. CDR3: CASSLAGTGVYEQYF. The CDR3 bases are TGTGCCAGCAGCCTGGCAGGGACAGGGGTCTACGAGCAGTACTTC.